This paragraph covers one TCR beta chain sequence. The table came from immunoSEQ multiplex PCR; TCRdb's copy has only in-frame clones and leaves some out. The top ten hold around 0.4% of the sample, which has 38,000 or so clones, approximately 94% seen once. The data were taken from a study of T cell changes during pregnancy in multiple sclerosis. This CDR3 is built from 16 residues. Trimming removed 5 bases from V and 4 bases from J, with 17 bases in between. From germline, CDR1 is SNHLY and CDR2 FYNNEI. This TCR was recovered from a female donor with multiple sclerosis, enrolled in a pregnancy study. The sequencing used CD4+ T cells from peripheral blood mononuclear cells, collected in the second trimester of pregnancy. The gene calls are TRBV2 and TRBJ2-2; D is possibly TRBD1 (6 bases). The CDR3 DNA reads as TGTGCCAGCAGTATAGACAGGAAGAGGGGCACCGGGGAGCTGTTTTTT. Translated: CASSIDRKRGTGELFF.